The present T cell receptor (beta chain) was sequenced within a study of blood T cell repertoires in COVID-19. For the study at large: Specimens from acute and convalescent COVID-19 originated in the United States, Italy and Spain. PBMCs, B-cell-depleted T cells, or T cells provided the cDNA or gDNA that made up the material.

Sequenced by immunoSEQ multiplex PCR; TCRdb stores in-frame clones only, minus some. Of 140,000 to 150,000 clones detected, about 89% appear once; the ten largest clones hold around 2.9%. Material for sequencing was peripheral blood. This receptor was taken from a man in his sixties with active or convalescent COVID-19.

This CDR3 reads CASSSQGAGETQYF. The CDR3 DNA reads as TGCGCCAGCAGCTCGCAAGGGGCCGGGGAGACCCAGTACTTC. The rearrangement uses TRBV5-1 and TRBJ2-5; tentative D call: TRBD1 (5 bases). Germline-derived CDR1 and CDR2 are SGHRS and YFSETQ. Trimming left V 3 bases short and J 5 bases short, with 14 bases between. The CDR3 contains 14 residues.